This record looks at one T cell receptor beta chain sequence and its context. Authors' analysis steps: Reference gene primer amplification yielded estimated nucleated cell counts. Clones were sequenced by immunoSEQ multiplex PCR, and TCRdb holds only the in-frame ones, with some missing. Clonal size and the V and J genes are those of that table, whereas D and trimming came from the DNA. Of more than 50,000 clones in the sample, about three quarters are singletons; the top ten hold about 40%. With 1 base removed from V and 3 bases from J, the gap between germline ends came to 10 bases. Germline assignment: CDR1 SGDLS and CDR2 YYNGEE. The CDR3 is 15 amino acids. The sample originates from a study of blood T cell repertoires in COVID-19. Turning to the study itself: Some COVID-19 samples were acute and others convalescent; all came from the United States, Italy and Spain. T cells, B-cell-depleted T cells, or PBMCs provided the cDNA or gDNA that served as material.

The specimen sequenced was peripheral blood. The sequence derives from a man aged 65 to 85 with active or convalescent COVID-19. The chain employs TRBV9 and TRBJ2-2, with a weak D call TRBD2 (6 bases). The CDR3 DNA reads TGTGCCAGCAGCGTATATCGGGAGTACACCGGGGAGCTGTTTTTT. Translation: CASSVYREYTGELFF.